This T cell receptor (beta chain) was recorded in a study of sequential checkpoint blockade in melanoma. Study overall: Patients were randomized 1:1 to nivolumab-then-ipilimumab or ipilimumab-then-nivolumab first-line. Both treatment sequences were followed by maintenance nivolumab. Study-wide findings and caveats: T-cell fraction and clonality followed PD-L1 and CD8+ counts, not mutational load.

Many counts were recorded for this clone. Its target is not known. Only in-frame clones appear in the TCRdb table, and some are missing; sequencing was by immunoSEQ multiplex PCR. The sample records around 9,800 clones, 24% being singletons. The CDR3 extends over 17 amino acids. Germline-derived CDR1 and CDR2 are SGHNT and YENEEA. The junction had 14 bases not matched to a gene; V was cut back by 6 bases and J by 2 bases. The treatment was: randomized to nivolumab then ipilimumab (arm A) or the reverse (arm B). Patients had received no earlier DNA-damaging chemotherapy. V is TRBV11-3 and J is TRBJ2-5; TRBD2 matches at 8 bases. The starting material was tumor tissue (inferred from file names), obtained from a patient given nivolumab and ipilimumab in sequence. The clonotype was recovered from a human donor with melanoma. CDR3 sequence: CASSLRKGGRPQETQYF. The DNA of the CDR3 is TGTGCCAGCAGTTTAAGAAAAGGCGGGAGGCCGCAAGAGACCCAGTACTTC. Variable domain in full (rest from reference TRBV11-3 and TRBJ2-5): EAGVVQSPRYKIIEKKQPVAFWCNPISGHNTLYWYLQNLGQGPELLIRYENEEAVDDSQLPKDRFSAERLKGVDSTLKIQPAELGDSAVYLCASSLRKGGRPQETQYFGPGTRLLVL.